This T cell receptor beta chain was documented in a study of OX40 agonist ivuxolimab in advanced cancers. Study details: Patients received ivuxolimab, an intravenous treatment, every 2 weeks at 0.01 to 10 mg/kg.

Produced via immunoSEQ multiplex PCR; TCRdb's table is partial and in-frame only. The sample shows about 46,000 clones, 88% of them seen only once. Per germline, CDR1 MDHEN and CDR2 SYDVKM. V shed 6 bases and J shed 5 bases, with 13 bases lying between them. This CDR3 region has 13 residues. The clonotype was recovered from an adult with an advanced solid tumor such as melanoma, head and neck, liver or kidney cancer. The sample consisted of CD4+ or CD8+ T cells sorted from blood, taken in a trial of the OX40 agonist ivuxolimab. The chain uses TRBV28 and TRBJ1-1; D gene unclear. The CDR3 is CASSDFGGTEAFF. The CDR3 nucleotides are TGTGCCAGCAGCGATTTCGGTGGAACTGAAGCTTTCTTT.